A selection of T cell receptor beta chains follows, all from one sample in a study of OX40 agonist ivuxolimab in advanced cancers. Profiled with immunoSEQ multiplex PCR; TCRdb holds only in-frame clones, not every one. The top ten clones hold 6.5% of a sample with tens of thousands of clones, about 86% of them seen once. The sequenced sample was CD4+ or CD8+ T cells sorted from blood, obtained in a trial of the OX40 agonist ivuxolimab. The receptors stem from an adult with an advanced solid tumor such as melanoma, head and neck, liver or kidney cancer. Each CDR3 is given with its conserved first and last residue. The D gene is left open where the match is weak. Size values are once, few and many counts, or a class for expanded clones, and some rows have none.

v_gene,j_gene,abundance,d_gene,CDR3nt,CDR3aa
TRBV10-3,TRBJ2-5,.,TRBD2,TGTGCCATCAGCGGCGGTCGACTAGCATCTAGAGAGACCCAGTACTTC,CAISGGRLASRETQYF
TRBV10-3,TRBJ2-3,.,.,TGTGCCATCAGTGATTCCAGAAACTCAGATACGCAGTATTTT,CAISDSRNSDTQYF
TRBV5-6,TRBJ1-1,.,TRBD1,TGTGCCAGCAGCCTTACAGGGGGCCTCCCCGGGACTGAAGCTTTCTTT,CASSLTGGLPGTEAFF
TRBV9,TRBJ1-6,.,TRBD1,TGTGCCAGCAGCTACGGTTCAGGGGGCAAGAATTCACCCCTCCACTTT,CASSYGSGGKNSPLHF
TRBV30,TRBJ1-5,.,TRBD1,TGTGCCTGGAGTACATTCTCAGGGGGTGGTCAGCCCCAGCATTTT,CAWSTFSGGGQPQHF
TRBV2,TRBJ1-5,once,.,TGTGCCAGCAGTGAAGGAGACAGACCCCAGCATTTT,CASSEGDRPQHF
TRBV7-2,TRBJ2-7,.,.,TGTGCCAGCAGCTTAAATCCCACCTTTGGGGGAACGAGGGACGAGCAGTACTTC,CASSLNPTFGGTRDEQYF
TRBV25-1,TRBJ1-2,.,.,TGTGCCAGCAGTGAATCCGGTCCCTATGGCTACACCTTC,CASSESGPYGYTF
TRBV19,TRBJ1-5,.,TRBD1,TGTGCCAGTAGTATACTAGGCCATGCAGGGGGGTTTCAGCCCCAGCATTTT,CASSILGHAGGFQPQHF
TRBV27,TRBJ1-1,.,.,TGTGCCAGCAGTCCCATTTTAGGACGAAGTTACACTGAAGCTTTCTTT,CASSPILGRSYTEAFF
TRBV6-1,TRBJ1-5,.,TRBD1,TGTGCCAGCACCGGACAGGGGGGCAATCAGCCCCAGCATTTT,CASTGQGGNQPQHF
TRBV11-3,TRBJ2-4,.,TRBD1,TGTGCCAGCAGCTTATCAAGGGGGCTAGCCAAAAACATTCAGTACTTC,CASSLSRGLAKNIQYF
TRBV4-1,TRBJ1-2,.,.,TGCGCCAGCAGCCAAGGCCCACAGAGTAACTATGGCTACACCTTC,CASSQGPQSNYGYTF